This is a list of T cell receptor beta chains from one sample in a study of technical replicates of blood from several donors. Assay: immunoSEQ multiplex PCR; the TCRdb copy retains only in-frame clones and omits some. The data hold under 15,000 clones, with approximately 95% observed a single time. The sequenced material came from PBMCs. These receptors were obtained from a human donor in good health. CDR3s include the opening cysteine and the closing phenylalanine or tryptophan. Fields, in order: V gene, clone size, D gene, J gene, CDR3 protein, CDR3 DNA. A D gene is named only where the DNA matches it firmly. The size field is filled for only some rows; it gives once, few, many or a size class.

>TRBV5-1|-|TRBD2|TRBJ2-7
CASSNIAGGSGEQYF
TGCGCCAGCAGCAACATAGCGGGAGGGTCCGGCGAGCAGTACTTC
>TRBV28|-|-|TRBJ1-1
CASSLSRGLGTLGDTEAFF
TGTGCCAGCAGTTTATCCCGGGGATTAGGCACATTAGGTGACACTGAAGCTTTCTTT
>TRBV9|-|TRBD2|TRBJ2-1
CASSVAPLAGLNEQFF
TGTGCCAGCAGCGTAGCTCCCCTAGCGGGATTAAATGAGCAGTTCTTC
>TRBV9|-|TRBD2|TRBJ2-1
CASSVNPSGSGSYNEQFF
TGTGCCAGCAGCGTAAATCCTAGCGGGAGTGGATCCTACAATGAGCAGTTCTTC
>TRBV5-6|-|-|TRBJ1-1
CASSPGGLDTEAFF
TGTGCCAGCAGCCCGGGGGGGCTAGACACTGAAGCTTTCTTT
>TRBV2|once|TRBD2|TRBJ2-7
CASSVERGAYEQYF
TGTGCCAGCAGTGTTGAGCGGGGGGCCTACGAGCAGTACTTC
>TRBV7-6|-|-|TRBJ2-5
CASRQQETQYF
TGTGCCAGCCGACAGCAAGAGACCCAGTACTTC
>TRBV19|-|TRBD1|TRBJ1-5
CASSLPQGVNMQPQHF
TGTGCCAGTAGCCTACCCCAGGGGGTAAATATGCAGCCCCAGCATTTT
>TRBV19|-|TRBD2|TRBJ2-2
CASSMREPAGELFF
TGTGCCAGTAGTATGCGGGAGCCGGCCGGGGAGCTGTTTTTT
>TRBV6-5|once|TRBD2|TRBJ2-7
CASSYLGGLAEQYF
TGTGCCAGCAGTTACTTAGGGGGACTAGCAGAGCAGTACTTC
>TRBV29-1|-|-|TRBJ2-7
CSVVAVDFEQYF
TGCAGCGTGGTAGCGGTGGATTTTGAGCAGTACTTC
>TRBV7-9|-|-|TRBJ1-2
CASSLAGGDAHF
TGTGCCAGCAGCTTAGCGGGAGGGGACGCCCACTTC
>TRBV29-1|-|TRBD1|TRBJ2-7
CSVRGDRGTYEQYF
TGCAGCGTGAGGGGGGACAGGGGTACCTACGAGCAGTACTTC
>TRBV7-8|-|TRBD1|TRBJ2-7
CASSARQGTYEQYF
TGTGCCAGCAGCGCCCGACAGGGAACCTACGAGCAGTACTTC
>TRBV18|-|-|TRBJ1-1
CASSTEMNTEAFF
TGTGCCAGCTCCACAGAAATGAACACTGAAGCTTTCTTT
>TRBV6-1|-|-|TRBJ1-1
CASSEFPARIFTEAFF
TGTGCCAGCAGTGAATTCCCGGCCAGGATCTTCACTGAAGCTTTCTTT
>TRBV4-2|-|TRBD2|TRBJ2-7
CASSRDSSGREGEQYF
TGTGCCAGCAGCCGGGACTCTAGCGGGAGAGAGGGCGAGCAGTACTTC
>TRBV21-1|once|-|TRBJ2-7
CASSYYEQYF
TGTGCCAGCAGCTACTACGAGCAGTACTTC
>TRBV4-1|-|-|TRBJ2-5
CASSQDFSGSQETQYF
TGCGCCAGCAGCCAGGATTTTTCCGGGTCCCAAGAGACCCAGTACTTC
>TRBV6-4|-|TRBD2|TRBJ2-1
CASSDGTSNEQFF
TGTGCCAGCAGTGACGGGACTAGCAATGAGCAGTTCTTC
>TRBV30|-|-|TRBJ1-5
CAWQEGGLNQPQHF
TGTGCCTGGCAGGAGGGGGGGCTAAATCAGCCCCAGCATTTT
>TRBV18|-|-|TRBJ1-5
CASSVGGGNQPQHF
TGTGCCAGCTCCGTCGGTGGGGGGAATCAGCCCCAGCATTTT
>TRBV11-3|-|-|TRBJ2-4
CASSGRDTDIQYF
TGTGCCAGCAGCGGAAGGGACACGGACATTCAGTACTTC
>TRBV6-6|-|-|TRBJ2-7
CASTRDNSYEQYF
TGTGCCAGCACCCGGGACAACTCCTACGAGCAGTACTTC
>TRBV5-1|-|-|TRBJ2-6
CASSLASGANVLTF
TGCGCCAGCAGTCTGGCCTCCGGGGCCAACGTCCTGACTTTC
>TRBV7-9|-|TRBD2|TRBJ2-4
CASSARLAGALNIQYF
TGTGCCAGCAGCGCCAGACTAGCGGGAGCTTTAAACATTCAGTACTTC
>TRBV11-1|-|TRBD2|TRBJ2-1
CASSSGLAGNNEQFF
TGTGCCAGCAGCTCTGGACTAGCGGGGAACAATGAGCAGTTCTTC
>TRBV4-2|once|TRBD1|TRBJ2-7
CASSHGGQGGTYEQYF
TGTGCCAGCAGCCATGGGGGACAGGGGGGAACCTACGAGCAGTACTTC
>TRBV27|-|-|TRBJ1-2
CASSLTGGYGYTF
TGTGCCAGCAGTTTAACCGGCGGCTATGGCTACACCTTC
>TRBV10-3|-|TRBD2|TRBJ2-3
CASGREGTDTQYF
TGTGCCAGCGGCCGGGAGGGTACAGATACGCAGTATTTT
>TRBV30|-|TRBD1|TRBJ1-1
CAWSKTGRTEAFF
TGTGCCTGGAGTAAGACAGGGAGAACTGAAGCTTTCTTT
>TRBV19|-|-|TRBJ1-2
CASAYARTVLGGYTF
TGTGCCAGTGCCTACGCAAGGACAGTTCTAGGTGGCTACACCTTC
>TRBV5-6|-|-|TRBJ1-2
CASSSPGSYGYTF
TGTGCCAGCAGCTCCCCAGGGTCCTATGGCTACACCTTC
>TRBV18|-|TRBD1|TRBJ2-7
CASSPALGQGSYEQYF
TGTGCCAGCTCACCGGCCCTGGGACAGGGCTCCTACGAGCAGTACTTC
>TRBV29-1|-|-|TRBJ2-3
CSVEDWASTDTQYF
TGCAGCGTTGAAGACTGGGCTTCCACAGATACGCAGTATTTT
>TRBV6-1|-|-|TRBJ1-1
CASSESLYGGTEAFF
TGTGCCAGCAGTGAATCTCTCTACGGGGGCACTGAAGCTTTCTTT
>TRBV10-3|once|-|TRBJ2-5
CAISVAGQETQYF
TGTGCCATCAGTGTTGCGGGGCAAGAGACCCAGTACTTC
>TRBV4-1|once|-|TRBJ2-1
CASSQDGLSGGEFF
TGCGCCAGCAGCCAAGATGGGCTTAGCGGAGGGGAGTTCTTC
>TRBV29-1|once|TRBD2|TRBJ2-1
CSVSASGALSSYNEQFF
TGCAGCGTTTCAGCGAGCGGGGCTTTGAGCTCCTACAATGAGCAGTTCTTC
>TRBV6-1|once|TRBD1|TRBJ2-7
CASSVGRGTYEQYF
TGTGCCAGCAGTGTCGGCAGGGGGACCTACGAGCAGTACTTC
>TRBV2|-|TRBD1|TRBJ1-2
CASRYRGPGSYGYTF
TGTGCCAGCAGATACAGGGGACCGGGGAGCTATGGCTACACCTTC
>TRBV28|-|-|TRBJ1-3
CASSSRNEDTIYF
TGTGCCAGCAGTTCCCGGAATGAGGACACCATATATTTT
>TRBV4-2|-|-|TRBJ2-5
CASSWGIQGKETQYF
TGTGCCAGCAGTTGGGGGATTCAGGGGAAGGAGACCCAGTACTTC
>TRBV28|-|TRBD2|TRBJ2-7
CASSFWMVAGPYEQYF
TGTGCCAGCAGTTTTTGGATGGTAGCGGGCCCCTACGAGCAGTACTTC
>TRBV10-3|-|TRBD1|TRBJ2-7
CAIRNGQGGYEQYF
TGTGCCATCAGAAACGGACAGGGAGGCTACGAGCAGTACTTC
>TRBV27|-|-|TRBJ1-1
CASRGRGGSTEAFF
TGTGCCAGCAGGGGTCGGGGGGGCTCCACTGAAGCTTTCTTT
>TRBV2|-|TRBD1|TRBJ1-3
CASIEDRANSGNTIYF
TGTGCCAGCATCGAGGACAGGGCGAACTCTGGAAACACCATATATTTT
>TRBV30|-|-|TRBJ1-2
CAWSAGNYGYTF
TGTGCCTGGAGTGCCGGGAACTATGGCTACACCTTC
>TRBV27|-|TRBD2|TRBJ2-2
CASSRREGHNTGELFF
TGTGCCAGCAGCCGCCGGGAGGGCCATAACACCGGGGAGCTGTTTTTT
>TRBV6-1|-|-|TRBJ2-1
CASSEVGSGPGREQFF
TGTGCCAGCAGTGAAGTGGGGAGCGGCCCGGGTCGCGAGCAGTTCTTC
>TRBV5-8|-|TRBD2|TRBJ2-1
CASSLGTSGTNEQFF
TGTGCCAGCAGCCTAGGGACTAGCGGGACCAATGAGCAGTTCTTC
>TRBV19|-|TRBD2|TRBJ2-7
CASSIELAGVGYEQYF
TGTGCCAGTAGTATTGAACTAGCGGGAGTTGGCTACGAGCAGTACTTC
>TRBV6-5|once|-|TRBJ2-5
CASSYGGGGLETQYF
TGTGCCAGCAGTTACGGTGGCGGAGGCTTAGAGACCCAGTACTTC
>TRBV27|-|TRBD2|TRBJ2-7
CASSLSGSGRYEQYF
TGTGCCAGCAGTCTAAGCGGGAGTGGTCGCTACGAGCAGTACTTC
>TRBV30|few|TRBD2|TRBJ2-7
CAWSRAAGGPWEQYF
TGTGCCTGGAGTAGGGCGGCGGGAGGGCCTTGGGAGCAGTACTTC
>TRBV7-9|-|-|TRBJ2-7
CASSNTYEQYF
TGTGCCAGCAGCAACACCTACGAGCAGTACTTC
>TRBV5-4|-|-|TRBJ1-2
CASSLIRGGFYGYTF
TGTGCCAGCAGCTTGATTAGGGGGGGATTCTATGGCTACACCTTC
>TRBV7-3|-|TRBD1|TRBJ2-6
CASSFSTGAFSGANVLTF
TGTGCCAGCAGCTTCAGCACAGGGGCGTTCTCTGGGGCCAACGTCCTGACTTTC
>TRBV9|-|-|TRBJ2-2
CASSLGGANTGELFF
TGTGCCAGCAGCTTAGGAGGCGCGAACACCGGGGAGCTGTTTTTT
>TRBV5-4|-|TRBD2|TRBJ2-1
CASSSGLAGDNEQFF
TGTGCCAGCAGCTCAGGGCTAGCGGGAGACAATGAGCAGTTCTTC